A selection of T cell receptor beta chains follows, all from one sample in a study of blood T cells in healthy people across ages. TCRdb recomputed calls from the 5' RACE reads with MiXCR, one row per CDR3 protein. The profile covers about 640,000 distinct CDR3 sequences, with around 41% appearing a single time and about 32% taken by the ten largest. The sequenced sample was blood. All receptors derive from an elderly man in good health. Both conserved end residues are part of each CDR3. A D gene is named only where the DNA matches it firmly. Rows may omit the clone size; those that give it use once, few, many or a size class.

d_gene	v_gene	abundance	j_gene	CDR3nt	CDR3aa
NA	TRBV27	NA	TRBJ1-1	TGTGCCAGCAGTCGCCGACAGGCGGGTGGGGACACTGAAGCTTTCTTT	CASSRRQAGGDTEAFF
NA	TRBV12-3/TRBV12-4	few	TRBJ1-2	TGTGCCGCCAGCACAGGGTTCGGCTACACCTTC	CAASTGFGYTF
TRBD2	TRBV28	NA	TRBJ2-7	TGTGCCAGCGTACCGACGGGACTAGCGGGATCGGGCGAGCAGTACTTC	CASVPTGLAGSGEQYF
TRBD1	TRBV3-1	NA	TRBJ1-2	TGTGCCAGCAGCCAAGAGGGACAGGGGGCAGGTGGCTACACCTTC	CASSQEGQGAGGYTF
NA	TRBV20-1	NA	TRBJ1-2	TGCAGTGCGCTCATTCCCCGACCTCTTAACTATGGCTACACCTTC	CSALIPRPLNYGYTF
TRBD2	TRBV20-1	few	TRBJ2-5	TGCAGTGCTCCCCGGACTAGCGGGGGAGGGACCCAGTACTTC	CSAPRTSGGGTQYF
NA	TRBV15	NA	TRBJ2-7	TGTGCCACCAGCAAAGCCACAGGGTTCGGCTCCTACGAGCAGTACTTC	CATSKATGFGSYEQYF
NA	TRBV19	NA	TRBJ1-5	TGTGCCGGTAGCGGACCAGGGAATCAGCCCCAGCATTTT	CAGSGPGNQPQHF
NA	TRBV9	NA	TRBJ2-5	TGTGCCAGCAGCGGTGGTCTCGGGGGAGGCAGACAAGAGACCCAGTACTTC	CASSGGLGGGRQETQYF
NA	TRBV9	NA	TRBJ1-1	TGTGCCAGCAGCGCCCAGACCCGGAACACTGAAGCTTTCTTT	CASSAQTRNTEAFF
NA	TRBV2	few	TRBJ2-7	TGTGCCAGCAGTCAACTAGCCAACTCCTACGAGCAGTACTTC	CASSQLANSYEQYF
NA	TRBV10-3	NA	TRBJ2-1	TGTGCCATCAGTGAGTCCGGGTTAACGGGGACCCAGTTCTTC	CAISESGLTGTQFF
TRBD1	TRBV7-2	NA	TRBJ2-1	TGTGCCAGCAGCTTAAGGACAGGGGGCAATGAGCAGTTCTTC	CASSLRTGGNEQFF
NA	TRBV6-5	NA	TRBJ2-6	TGTGCCAGCAGTTACTTAAAGTCTGGGGCCAACGTCCTGACTTTC	CASSYLKSGANVLTF
TRBD2	TRBV28	few	TRBJ2-5	TGTGCCAGCAGTTTATGGGGACTAGCGGGGGCACAAGAGACCCAGTACTTC	CASSLWGLAGAQETQYF
NA	TRBV28	NA	TRBJ2-7	TGTGCCAGCAGGGACCCACCGATGGGCGAGCAGTACTTC	CASRDPPMGEQYF
NA	TRBV12-3/TRBV12-4	few	TRBJ2-5	TGTGCCAGCAGTTTGTGGGGGACCCAGTACTTC	CASSLWGTQYF
TRBD2	TRBV5-5	few	TRBJ2-1	TGTGCCAGCAGCTCTCGACTAGCGGGAGTAGCTGAGCAGTTCTTC	CASSSRLAGVAEQFF
NA	TRBV24-1	NA	TRBJ2-5	TGTGCCACCAGTGATCCCGGGAACATGTGGGGGACCCAGTACTTC	CATSDPGNMWGTQYF
NA	TRBV27	few	TRBJ2-5	TGTGCCAGCAGTACCACTAGGGTCGGGGAGACCCAGTACTTC	CASSTTRVGETQYF
TRBD1	TRBV6-5	NA	TRBJ1-2	TGTGCCAGCAGACCTCCGGGACAGGGTGGCAATGGCTACACCTTC	CASRPPGQGGNGYTF
NA	TRBV20-1	many	TRBJ2-4	TGCAGTGCTAGTGTAAAGGGGTTTCTAGCCAAAAACATTCAGTACTTC	CSASVKGFLAKNIQYF
NA	TRBV4-2	few	TRBJ2-6	TGTGCCAGCAGCCACAACATTCATAACTCTGGGGCCAACGTCCTGACTTTC	CASSHNIHNSGANVLTF
TRBD1	TRBV29-1	few	TRBJ1-5	TGCAGCGTTGTAAGGACAGGGAGATCTAGCAATCAGCCCCAGCATTTT	CSVVRTGRSSNQPQHF
TRBD1	TRBV10-3	NA	TRBJ2-7	TGTGCCATCAGCGGGACAGCCTCCTCCTACGAGCAGTACTTC	CAISGTASSYEQYF
NA	TRBV6-2/TRBV6-3	NA	TRBJ1-4	TGTGCCAGCAGTGGAAAGACCTCGATTATTTGGGAAAAACTGTTTTTT	CASSGKTSIIWEKLFF
NA	TRBV7-9	NA	TRBJ1-2	TGTGCCAGCAGCCCCGAGGGCTATGGCAACACCTTC	CASSPEGYGNTF
NA	TRBV6-2/TRBV6-3	once	TRBJ1-5	TGTGCCAGCAGTCCCCCCGACCGACGATATAGCAATCAGCCCCAGCATTTT	CASSPPDRRYSNQPQHF
NA	TRBV5-1	NA	TRBJ2-5	TGCGCCAGCAGCTTGTCTTCGACGCAGGGGCGGGAGACCCAGTACTTC	CASSLSSTQGRETQYF
TRBD1	TRBV28	NA	TRBJ2-3	TGTGCCAGCAATCCCCTCGGGACAGGGGTATTGACAGATACGCAGTATTTT	CASNPLGTGVLTDTQYF
TRBD1	TRBV5-4	NA	TRBJ2-7	TGTGCCAGCAGTCGGGACCAACCACAGGGGTACGAGCAGTACTTC	CASSRDQPQGYEQYF